This paragraph reports one TCR beta chain. Its antigen is currently unknown. The sample is drawn from a study of monozygotic twins with inflammatory bowel disease. The CDR3 loop spans 15 amino acids. Germline V CDR1 and CDR2: SEHNR, FQNEAQ (reference sequence). For both chains, the TCRalpha and TCRbeta cDNA went through two nested PCRs of around 15 and 10 cycles. TCRdb derives one entry per CDR3 protein from the 5' RACE reads, leaving out DNA. In all, the sample yields 120,000 to 150,000 distinct CDR3 sequences. Whole-study findings and limits: A distinction between different T cell subtypes was not possible. Evidence did not back any single strong signal or clonotype linked to IBD. Other individuals had fewer clonotypes in common with IBD patients than with healthy twins, especially with disease activity.

Input material: blood. The TCR comes from a human donor with ulcerative colitis or Crohn's disease, or a healthy co-twin of an affected twin (not recorded which). This sequence joins TRBV7-9 and TRBJ1-1; the D call of TRBD1 rests on TCRdb alone, since no DNA is present to check it. The CDR3 spells CASSPRQGWFPEAFF.